The TCR beta chain described here comes from a study of cytomegalovirus exposure and HLA in healthy donors. Study-wide points: When analyzed later, a missense DCLRE1C variant was found to be linked to TCR beta V- and J-gene trimming. In a later analysis, at a false discovery rate of 0.05, roughly 17,000 TCR beta sequences matched HLA alleles.

Both 60 Vbeta primers and 13 Jbeta primers went into the PCR. Only in-frame clones appear in the TCRdb table, and some are missing; sequencing was by immunoSEQ multiplex PCR. The sample consists of some 180,000 clones, approximately 85% of them appearing once. V was shortened by 4 bases and J by 5 bases, with 14 bases between the two germline ends. The CDR3 contains 15 residues. Germline V gives CDR1 KGHSH, CDR2 LQKENI. On this clone: The antigen is unknown.

This chain joins TRBV18 and TRBJ1-4, with D unresolved. The clonotype was recovered from a woman in her forties or fifties in good health and CMV-seronegative. The specimen sequenced was PBMCs. CDR3 sequence: CASSLQTLRNEKLFF. In nucleotides, the CDR3 is TGTGCCAGCTCACTACAGACCTTAAGAAATGAAAAACTGTTTTTT.